This T cell receptor beta chain was recovered during a study of T cells in Graves' hyperthyroidism and ophthalmopathy. Trimming removed 5 bases from V and 12 bases from J, with 17 bases in between. CDR1 is SGHTA and CDR2 is FQGNSA in the germline V gene. This CDR3 region has 13 residues. Amplification of TCR beta CDR3 regions was performed using RNA transcripts as template. HTBI primers were the set used in a first-round RT-PCR of the TCR CDR3. TCRdb re-called the multiplex PCR reads with MiXCR, one entry per CDR3 protein. This table has over 650,000 distinct CDR3 sequences, less than 20% appearing once. Hyperthyroidism patients were newly diagnosed, had disease duration under 2 months, and were aged 18 to 65 years. On the basis of clinical symptoms, serum thyroxine and TRAb, thyroid ultrasound and orbital computed tomography, diagnoses were made.

Sequencing used blood. The clonotype comes from a man younger than 30 with Graves' hyperthyroidism. This chain uses TRBV7-2 with TRBJ2-1; D assignment may be TRBD1 or TRBD2 (7 bases each). CDR3 DNA sequence: TGTGCCAGCAGCGGACTAGGGGGCGTTGCGCAGTTCTTC. This sequence encodes CASSGLGGVAQFF.